This paragraph covers one T cell receptor (beta chain) sequence. The data are from a study of blood T cell repertoires in COVID-19. Study background: Collection of acute and convalescent COVID-19 samples took place in the United States, Italy and Spain. PBMCs, B-cell-depleted T cells, or T cells provided the cDNA or gDNA that made up the material.

In the original processing: Estimates of nucleated cell counts were drawn from the amplification of reference gene primers. Using immunoSEQ multiplex PCR, the repertoire was profiled, and TCRdb retains in-frame clones only, with some absent. Clonal size and the V and J genes are those of that table, whereas D and trimming came from the DNA. Of some 200,000 clones listed, about 85% are singletons. Germline V lookup: CDR1 SGHNT, CDR2 YENEEA. The CDR3 spans 14 residues. With V trimmed by 1 base and J by 10 bases, 6 bases remained unmatched. The genes are TRBV11-3 and TRBJ2-1; 8 bases are shared with TRBD2. The clonotype comes from a woman aged 60-75 years with acute or convalescent COVID-19. The source material was peripheral blood. The CDR3 is CASSLAHSGDEQFF. CDR3 DNA sequence: TGTGCCAGCAGCTTAGCCCATAGCGGGGACGAGCAGTTCTTC.